This TCR beta chain was obtained from a study of blood T cells in healthy people across ages. General study results and limits: Naive CD4+ cells and diversity were both higher in long-lived donors than in aged donors.

Together with a sample-barcoded 5' primer, a J-beta primer mix was included in a second PCR lasting about 6 to 11 cycles. TCRdb called the 5' RACE reads again in MiXCR, with one record for every CDR3 protein. The sample has about 730,000 distinct CDR3 sequences, roughly two fifths seen once; the top ten hold around a fifth. V lost 2 bases to trimming and J lost 5 bases, with 5 bases between them. Germline CDR1 is SGHTA and CDR2 is FQGNSA. CDR3 length: 12 amino acids. The sample holds many counts of this clonotype. Its antigen is still unknown. This rearrangement joins TRBV7-2 to TRBJ2-3; D uncertain. This clonotype was obtained from a woman aged 60-75 years in good health. The source material was blood. As DNA, the CDR3 is TGTGCCAGCAGCTTACTTGTAGATACGCAGTATTTT. Translating it yields CASSLLVDTQYF.